The present entry profiles one T cell receptor (beta chain) with its context. The data were taken from a study of long-term antiretroviral therapy in people with HIV. Samples were assayed with immunoSEQ v3.0 at survey level. Libraries were prepared by immunoSEQ multiplex PCR; TCRdb keeps only in-frame clonotypes and omits some of them. The sample lists 20,000 to 30,000 clones, more than 75% occurring once. The CDR3 has 14 amino acids. Trimming left V 3 bases short and J 1 base short, with 9 bases between. The germline V gene has CDR1 LNHNV and CDR2 YYDKDF (reference sequence). The clonotype originates from a man aged 35-49 years with HIV. The sample consisted of unsorted PBMCs, taken roughly 4.9 years after starting antiretroviral therapy. The chain is built from TRBV15 and TRBJ2-5, with D hard to call. The CDR3 nucleotides read TGTGCCACCAGCAGTTCGAACAGCCAAGAGACCCAGTACTTC. The encoded protein is CATSSSNSQETQYF. Full variable domain (remainder filled in from reference TRBV15 and TRBJ2-5): DAMVIQNPRYQVTQFGKPVTLSCSQTLNHNVMYWYQQKSSQAPKLLFHYYDKDFNNEADTPDNFQSRRPNTSFCFLDIRSPGLGDTAMYLCATSSSNSQETQYFGPGTRLLVL.